These 12 T cell receptor beta chains were all obtained from the same sample, sequenced in a study of monozygotic twins with inflammatory bowel disease. TCRdb reprocessed the 5' RACE reads, with one entry per CDR3 protein and no DNA. The sample yields fewer than 350,000 distinct CDR3 sequences, of which the top ten take up 2% to 2.5%. The sequenced sample was blood. The receptors originated from a human donor with ulcerative colitis or Crohn's disease, or a healthy co-twin of an affected twin (not recorded which).

The rearrangement joins TRBV15 to TRBJ2-7; TCRdb's assignment of TRBD1 cannot be checked, as there is no DNA. The CDR3 contains 15 residues. Germline V gene sequence: CDR1 LNHNV, CDR2 YYDKDF (reference sequence). This chain's CDR3 is CATSITQGSIYEQYF.

The genes are TRBV5-1 and TRBJ2-7. Per the germline V gene, CDR1 is SGHRS and CDR2 is YFSETQ. The CDR3 length is 15 residues. This CDR3 reads CASSLDEMTSYEQYF.

The V gene is TRBV4-1, the J gene TRBJ2-2; the TCRdb call, TRBD2, lacks DNA for checking. Germline V lookup: CDR1 MGHRA, CDR2 YSYEKL. CDR3 length: 16 amino acids. CDR3 loop: CASSQDQRVNTGELFF.

The chain links TRBV4-3 to TRBJ2-7; the TRBD2 assignment by TCRdb is unverifiable without DNA. Germline assignment: CDR1 LGHNA and CDR2 YSLEER. The CDR3 contains 14 residues. CDR3 sequence reads: CASSQDRPPAEQYF.

The rearrangement links TRBV19 to TRBJ1-3. This CDR3 has 15 residues. The germline gives CDR1 LNHDA, CDR2 SQIVND (reference sequence). The CDR3 loop reads CASSLLPGQGNTIYF. Using reference TRBV19 and TRBJ1-3 for the parts outside the CDR3, the full variable domain is DGGITQSPKYLFRKEGQNVTLSCEQNLNHDAMYWYRQDPGQGLRLIYYSQIVNDFQKGDIAEGYSVSREKKESFPLTVTSAQKNPTAFYLCASSLLPGQGNTIYFGEGSWLTVV.

V usage is TRBV20-1 and J usage is TRBJ2-1; TCRdb indicates TRBD2, and absent DNA this call remains unverified. The CDR3 is 13 amino acids. Germline loops: CDR1 DFQATT, CDR2 SNEGSKA (reference sequence). Here the CDR3 reads CSAGGTKKYEQFF.

The chain recombines TRBV9 with TRBJ2-1; TCRdb names TRBD1, which stays unverified in the absence of DNA. Germline loops: CDR1 SGDLS, CDR2 YYNGEE. CDR3 length equals 15 residues. The CDR3 here is CASSVALAGPNEQFF.

The chain couples TRBV5-1 to TRBJ2-1; the TCRdb call, TRBD1, lacks DNA for checking. Germline V gene data show CDR1 as SGHRS and CDR2 as YFSETQ. The CDR3 runs to 12 residues. CDR3: CASSITGNEQFF. Using reference TRBV5-1 and TRBJ2-1 for the parts outside the CDR3, the full variable domain is KAGVTQTPRYLIKTRGQQVTLSCSPISGHRSVSWYQQTPGQGLQFLFEYFSETQRNKGNFPGRFSGRQFSNSRSEMNVSTLELGDSALYLCASSITGNEQFFGPGTRLTVL.

This chain uses TRBV12-3 or TRBV12-4 with TRBJ2-7. The CDR3 is 16 residues long. CDR3 region: CASSIDQVATIYEQYF.

The chain carries TRBV5-1 and TRBJ2-6. CDR1 and CDR2 from the germline V gene are SGHRS and YFSETQ. CDR3 size: 15 residues. The CDR3 loop reads CASSFLFSGANVLTF.

The V and J genes are TRBV28 and TRBJ2-4; TCRdb picks TRBD2, but there is no DNA to check that call. The length of the CDR3 is 16 residues. The germline V gene has CDR1 MDHEN and CDR2 SYDVKM. The CDR3 region is CASIQGGIAGKNMQYF.

The gene calls are TRBV20-1 and TRBJ1-2; TCRdb returns TRBD1, unconfirmable since there is no DNA. The germline CDR1 and CDR2 sequences are DFQATT and SNEGSKA (reference sequence). This CDR3 contains 11 residues. The CDR3 loop reads CSPDQGDGYTF.